This T cell receptor (beta chain) was sequenced for a study of blood T cell repertoires in COVID-19. The V end lost 1 base, the J end lost 3 bases, and 7 bases lay between the germline ends. Germline CDR1 and CDR2: LNHNV and YYDKDF (reference sequence). The CDR3 covers 14 residues. Original data processing: Quantification of nucleated cells was approximated via reference gene primer amplification. Assay: immunoSEQ multiplex PCR; the TCRdb copy retains only in-frame clones and omits some. V and J calls plus clone size are reproduced from that table; the DNA served to infer D and trimming. The top ten hold under 2% of the sample, which has about 330,000 clones, around 88% seen once.

This sequence originates from a woman aged 45-59 years with acute or convalescent COVID-19. The chain uses TRBV15 and TRBJ1-3, with a possible D match to TRBD1 (5 bases). The sequencing input was peripheral blood. CDR3 sequence: CATSRGGLGNTIYF. In DNA form, the CDR3 reads TGTGCCACCAGCAGAGGGGGACTTGGAAACACCATATATTTT.